A single TCR beta chain is shown here with its context. Its antigen is currently unknown. Both 60 Vbeta primers and 13 Jbeta primers went into the PCR. Clones were sequenced by immunoSEQ multiplex PCR, and TCRdb holds only the in-frame ones, with some missing. The sample contains some 170,000 clones, 9.5% of which appear only once. The entry originates in a study of cytomegalovirus exposure and HLA in healthy donors. Study outcomes and limitations: Investigators reported fewer than 200 TCR beta chains as tied to cytomegalovirus. Associated with HLA alleles at 0.05 false discovery rate in a later analysis were over 15,000 TCR beta sequences.

The germline CDR1 and CDR2 sequences are ENHRY and SYGVKD. Germline trimming cut 10 bases from V and 5 bases from J; bases unmatched to any gene: 4. The CDR3 spans 13 residues. The sample consisted of PBMCs. The sequence came from a woman younger than 45 in good health and CMV-seropositive. The V call is TRBV10-3, the J call TRBJ2-1, with 11 bases lining up with TRBD2. The CDR3 here is CATAGLADNEQFF. CDR3 coding DNA: TGTGCCACAGCGGGACTAGCGGACAATGAGCAGTTCTTC.